In this sample, the clone carrying this T cell receptor (beta chain) turned up many times. Its antigen is unidentified. This sample was taken from a study of T cells in Graves' hyperthyroidism and ophthalmopathy. Notes on the study in general: Ophthalmopathy cases were set apart from stable hyperthyroidism by a 13 V-J model.

V lost 5 bases and J 12 bases, leaving 11 bases between the germline ends. The CDR3 is 11 amino acids. Germline V gene data show CDR1 as MNHEY and CDR2 as SMNVEV (reference sequence). Stable Graves' hyperthyroidism denoted no ophthalmopathy progression over 18 months. Patients were excluded for uncontrolled infection, other autoimmune disease, pregnancy or lactation. Researchers took RNA transcripts and amplified the TCR beta CDR3 regions from them. HTBI primers were employed in a first-round RT-PCR of the TCR CDR3. TCRdb ran MiXCR on the multiplex PCR reads and lists one entry per CDR3 protein. The sample shows over 90,000 distinct CDR3 sequences, roughly 47% of them seen only once.

Sequencing used blood. The rearrangement joins TRBV27 to TRBJ2-1; D is undetermined. The TCR originated in a man aged 40-55 years with Graves' hyperthyroidism. The CDR3 region is CASSPPPRQFF. The CDR3 coding sequence is TGTGCCAGCAGTCCCCCCCCTAGGCAGTTCTTC.